What follows describes a single TCR beta chain. These data come from a study of blood T cell repertoires in COVID-19. Study information: Sources were T cells, B-cell-depleted T cells, or PBMCs; the material itself was cDNA or gDNA.

Here immunoSEQ multiplex PCR was the method, and the copy in TCRdb shows in-frame clones only, minus some. The sample records around 250,000 clones, 86% being singletons. This CDR3 is 16 amino acids long. The V gene's germline CDR1 is MDHEN and CDR2 SYDVKM. J was trimmed by 5 bases and V by 2 bases; bases with no gene match: 10. The chain carries TRBV28 and TRBJ2-7; 9 bases match TRBD1. Sequenced sample: peripheral blood. The TCR originated in a woman in her twenties or thirties with active or convalescent COVID-19. The CDR3 DNA reads TGTGCCAGCAGTTTAAGGTCCGGGACAGGGTTACACGAGCAGTACTTC. Its protein product is CASSLRSGTGLHEQYF.